This T cell receptor (beta chain) was profiled in a study of beta chain features in type 1 diabetes. It was one heparinised blood draw, averaging approximately 100 mL, that each donor gave. Sequenced material consisted of expressed TCRB transcripts (all of the isolated RNA was reverse transcribed). Method: immunoSEQ multiplex PCR; TCRdb's copy keeps in-frame clones and lacks some. The table records some 410,000 clones, approximately 13% of them present only once. This clonotype originated in a man under 40 in good health. Sequencing was performed on naive CD4+ T cells from blood.

The CDR3 region has the DNA TGCAGCGTCCTCCCAGGGGACAGCACAGATACGCAGTATTTT. Protein: CSVLPGDSTDTQYF. This chain connects TRBV29-1 to TRBJ2-3; D is possibly TRBD1 (6 bases). The CDR3 extends over 14 amino acids. Germline-derived CDR1 and CDR2 are SQVTM and ANQGSEA. The germline V and J ends were trimmed by 6 bases and 0 bases, with 13 bases remaining between them.